Presented here are 23 T cell receptor beta chains from one specimen sequenced in a study of blood T cell repertoires in COVID-19. Clones were read by immunoSEQ multiplex PCR, and TCRdb kept only the in-frame ones, dropping some. This table has fewer than 700,000 clones, approximately 88% appearing once. Sequenced input: peripheral blood. These receptors originate from a woman between 45 and 60 years old with COVID-19, enrolled during active disease.

The gene calls are TRBV30 and TRBJ2-3, with 7 bases fitting TRBD1. The CDR3 spans 16 residues. Germline V gene data show CDR1 as GTSNPN and CDR2 as SVGIG (reference sequence). The V gene end was trimmed by 2 bases and the J gene end by 4 bases; junction bases not matched to a gene: 12. The CDR3 spells CAWSPTDRGPADTQYF. For the CDR3, the DNA is TGTGCCTGGAGTCCAACGGATAGGGGGCCGGCAGATACGCAGTATTTT.

This clone was picked up one time. This chain connects TRBV6-4 to TRBJ1-2; 7 bases are a match to TRBD1. CDR3 length equals 15 residues. Germline lookup yields CDR1 MRHNA and CDR2 SNTAGT. With 10 bases clipped from V and 4 bases from J, the junction kept 15 bases outside the gene matches. CDR3 in amino acids: CATQIQGGIGYGYTF. Written as DNA, the CDR3 is TGTGCCACCCAAATCCAGGGGGGCATCGGCTATGGCTACACCTTC.

The V call is TRBV4-1, the J call TRBJ2-3; 7 nucleotides line up with TRBD1. CDR1 and CDR2 (germline): MGHRA, YSYEKL. The CDR3 runs 16 residues. With V trimmed by 4 bases and J by 0 bases, 7 bases remained unmatched. The chain's CDR3 is CASSPGRGPSTDTQYF. In DNA form, the CDR3 reads TGCGCCAGCAGCCCGGGTAGGGGGCCTAGCACAGATACGCAGTATTTT.

The V call is TRBV4-1, the J call TRBJ2-7; 12 bases align to TRBD2. Germline CDR1 is MGHRA and CDR2 is YSYEKL. With V trimmed by 1 base and J by 2 bases, 3 bases remained unmatched. The CDR3 contains 16 residues. CDR3 region: CASSQATSGGTYEQYF. The CDR3 region has the DNA TGCGCCAGCAGCCAAGCTACTAGCGGGGGGACCTACGAGCAGTACTTC.

This clone was found once. The V gene is TRBV29-1, the J gene TRBJ1-2, with 10 bases matching TRBD1. The germline CDR1 and CDR2 sequences are SQVTM and ANQGSEA. Unmatched junction bases numbered 18, after V lost 3 bases and J lost 5 bases. CDR3 length equals 18 residues. The DNA for the CDR3 is TGCAGCGTTGAGGGGGTCCGGGACAGGGGCTTTCCCCAGTATGGCTACACCTTC. Translated: CSVEGVRDRGFPQYGYTF. Together with reference TRBV29-1 and TRBJ1-2, the CDR3 gives the full variable domain: SAVISQKPSRDICQRGTSLTIQCQVDSQVTMMFWYRQQPGQSLTLIATANQGSEATYESGFVIDKFPISRPNLTFSTLTVSNMSPEDSSIYLCSVEGVRDRGFPQYGYTFGSGTRLTVV.

V gene TRBV6-5 combines with J gene TRBJ2-1, with a possible D match to TRBD2 (6 bases). CDR1 and CDR2 from the germline V gene are MNHEY and SVGAGI. The V gene lost 7 bases and the J gene lost 9 bases, with 13 bases spanning the gap. This CDR3 has 12 residues. This CDR3 is CASTYWRGEQFF. CDR3 nucleotides: TGTGCCAGCACCTACTGGAGGGGTGAGCAGTTCTTC.

The chain uses TRBV10-1 and TRBJ1-3; possibly TRBD1 for D (6 bases). This CDR3 region has 16 residues. Germline V gene sequence: CDR1 WNHNN, CDR2 SYGVQD (reference sequence). V shed 3 bases and J shed 1 base, with 13 bases lying between them. CDR3 in amino acids: CASSDNDRPSGNTIYF. DNA of the CDR3: TGCGCCAGCAGTGACAATGACAGGCCATCTGGAAACACCATATATTTT.

The J gene is TRBJ2-4, the V gene TRBV11-2; 7 positions match TRBD1. CDR1 SGHAT and CDR2 FQNNGV come from the germline V gene. Trimming took 6 bases from V and 5 from J; bases not matched to a gene: 7. There are 14 residues in the CDR3. The chain's CDR3 is CASRYGQAENIQYF. The CDR3 DNA sequence: TGTGCCAGCAGATACGGACAGGCGGAAAACATTCAGTACTTC.

The V gene is TRBV3-1 (or the pseudogene TRBV3-2), the J gene TRBJ1-1; possibly TRBD1 for D (6 bases). This CDR3 is 15 amino acids long. Germline V CDR1 and CDR2: LGHDT, YNNKEL (reference sequence). Between the trimmed V and J ends, which lost 1 base and 1 base, there was a span of 10 bases. CDR3 sequence: CASSQGGTQNTEAFF. DNA of the CDR3: TGTGCCAGCAGCCAAGGAGGGACACAGAACACTGAAGCTTTCTTT.

The chain combines TRBV7-9 with TRBJ2-7, with 7 bases aligning to TRBD2. With 4 bases clipped from V and 5 bases from J, the junction kept 5 bases outside the gene matches. Looked up from germline, CDR1 is SEHNR and CDR2 is FQNEAQ (reference sequence). This CDR3 region has 13 residues. The CDR3 DNA reads as TGTGCCAGCAGCTCCCCGACTAGCAACGAGCAGTACTTC. Protein product: CASSSPTSNEQYF.

The rearrangement links TRBV18 to TRBJ2-5; TRBD1 aligns across 7 bases. The V gene end was trimmed by 6 bases and the J gene end by 4 bases; junction bases not matched to a gene: 8. Germline CDR1 and CDR2: KGHSH and LQKENI. The CDR3 extends over 14 amino acids. CDR3 nucleotides: TGTGCCAGCTCCCCATCACAGGGGATAGAGACCCAGTACTTC. As protein: CASSPSQGIETQYF.

The chain joins TRBV19 to TRBJ2-2; 9 bases align to TRBD1. The CDR3 totals 16 residues. Germline assignment: CDR1 LNHDA and CDR2 SQIVND (reference sequence). The ends lost 3 bases at V and 1 base at J; junction bases unmatched: 3. The CDR3 loop is CASSIGQGRNTGELFF. The CDR3, as DNA: TGTGCCAGTAGTATCGGACAGGGGAGGAACACCGGGGAGCTGTTTTTT.

This chain connects TRBV9 to TRBJ1-5; unclear D gene. Germline V gene data show CDR1 as SGDLS and CDR2 as YYNGEE. Between the trimmed V and J ends, which lost 0 bases and 5 bases, there was a span of 6 bases. The CDR3 consists of 13 residues. The CDR3 bases are TGTGCCAGCAGCGTAGACGGGGATCAGCCCCAGCATTTT. Protein product: CASSVDGDQPQHF. Combining the CDR3 with reference TRBV9 and TRBJ1-5 gives the whole variable domain DSGVTQTPKHLITATGQRVTLRCSPRSGDLSVYWYQQSLDQGLQFLIQYYNGEERAKGNILERFSAQQFPDLHSELNLSSLELGDSALYFCASSVDGDQPQHFGDGTRLSIL.

The count of this clone is one. The J gene is TRBJ1-5, the V gene TRBV6-4, with D possibly being TRBD1 (5 bases). V was clipped by 4 bases and J by 1 base, with 11 bases between them. This CDR3 contains 15 residues. Germline CDR1 MRHNA, CDR2 SNTAGT. Written as DNA, the CDR3 is TGTGCCAGCAGTGCTGACAGTCGAAGCAATCAGCCCCAGCATTTT. It is translated as CASSADSRSNQPQHF.

The rearrangement joins TRBV7-9 to TRBJ1-1; 8 positions agree with TRBD1. This CDR3 is built from 13 residues. Per the germline V gene, CDR1 is SEHNR and CDR2 is FQNEAQ (reference sequence). The junction had 6 bases not matched to a gene; V was cut back by 4 bases and J by 8 bases. DNA of the CDR3: TGTGCCAGCAGCTCAGGGGGCACTGTGGAAGCTTTCTTT. This encodes CASSSGGTVEAFF.

V and J are TRBV19 and TRBJ1-2; 10 bases agree with TRBD1. The length of the CDR3 is 15 residues. In germline, CDR1 is LNHDA, CDR2 SQIVND (reference sequence). V shed 4 bases, J shed 4 bases, and the junction held 6 bases outside the gene matches. The CDR3 nucleotides are TGTGCCAGTAGTAAGCCGACAGGGGGCGGCTATGGCTACACCTTC. As protein: CASSKPTGGGYGYTF.

This clone was seen at least ten times. The chain joins TRBV7-8 to TRBJ2-7, with a weak D call TRBD1 (5 bases). V was trimmed by 0 bases and J by 5 bases, leaving 8 bases between them. Germline V gives CDR1 SGHVS, CDR2 FQNEAQ. The CDR3 runs 13 residues. The CDR3 reads CASSLARADEQYF. The CDR3 coding sequence is TGTGCCAGCAGCTTAGCCAGGGCAGACGAGCAGTACTTC.

The rearrangement joins TRBV5-5 to TRBJ2-3; D gene uncertain. Germline CDR1 SGHKS, CDR2 YYEKEE (reference sequence). Trimming removed 2 bases at V and 2 bases at J, with 12 bases between. This CDR3 region has 15 residues. CDR3 residues: CASSLYGEPTDTQYF. Written as DNA, the CDR3 is TGTGCCAGCAGCTTATACGGAGAGCCCACAGATACGCAGTATTTT.

The chain is built from TRBV28 and TRBJ2-4; maybe TRBD1 (6 bases). The germline V gene has CDR1 MDHEN and CDR2 SYDVKM. Between the trimmed V and J ends, which lost 5 bases and 0 bases, there was a span of 11 bases. The CDR3 contains 15 residues. DNA for the CDR3: TGTGCCAGCAGTCAGCAGGGGCTAGCCAAAAACATTCAGTACTTC. This translates into CASSQQGLAKNIQYF.

The chain joins TRBV2 to TRBJ1-4; TRBD1 matches at 10 bases. V dropped 11 bases and J dropped 6; count of bases not matched to a gene: 6. Germline V gene lookup returns CDR1 SNHLY and CDR2 FYNNEI. This CDR3 is 13 amino acids long. This chain's CDR3 is CAGDRGQDEKLFF. Written as DNA, the CDR3 is TGTGCCGGTGACAGGGGGCAAGATGAAAAACTGTTTTTT.

The rearrangement joins TRBV3-1 (or the pseudogene TRBV3-2) to TRBJ2-7, with D possibly being TRBD2 (6 bases). This CDR3 is built from 14 residues. The germline V and J ends were trimmed by 4 bases and 4 bases, with 14 bases remaining between them. Per the germline V gene, CDR1 is LGHDT and CDR2 is YNNKEL (reference sequence). CDR3 in amino acids: CASSRSHGGYEQYF. The CDR3 DNA reads as TGTGCCAGCAGCCGGTCCCATGGGGGGTACGAGCAGTACTTC.

The chain recombines TRBV5-4 with TRBJ2-3, with TRBD1 as a possible D gene (5 bases). Germline V gene lookup returns CDR1 SGHNT and CDR2 YYREEE (reference sequence). V dropped 7 bases and J dropped 2 bases, with 11 bases sitting between them. The CDR3 runs 13 residues. CDR3 residues: CASHQDNTDTQYF. The CDR3 DNA is TGTGCCAGCCACCAGGACAACACAGATACGCAGTATTTT.

The V call is TRBV3-1 (or the pseudogene TRBV3-2), the J call TRBJ2-1; TRBD2 agrees at 7 bases. After removal of 4 bases from V and 2 bases from J, the junction contained 17 bases not matched to a gene. Looked up from germline, CDR1 is LGHDT and CDR2 is YNNKEL (reference sequence). The length of the CDR3 is 19 residues. In DNA, the CDR3 is TGTGCCAGCAGCCCGGTTTGGGGGAGGGTCCCCGTTACCTACAATGAGCAGTTCTTC. Translating it yields CASSPVWGRVPVTYNEQFF.